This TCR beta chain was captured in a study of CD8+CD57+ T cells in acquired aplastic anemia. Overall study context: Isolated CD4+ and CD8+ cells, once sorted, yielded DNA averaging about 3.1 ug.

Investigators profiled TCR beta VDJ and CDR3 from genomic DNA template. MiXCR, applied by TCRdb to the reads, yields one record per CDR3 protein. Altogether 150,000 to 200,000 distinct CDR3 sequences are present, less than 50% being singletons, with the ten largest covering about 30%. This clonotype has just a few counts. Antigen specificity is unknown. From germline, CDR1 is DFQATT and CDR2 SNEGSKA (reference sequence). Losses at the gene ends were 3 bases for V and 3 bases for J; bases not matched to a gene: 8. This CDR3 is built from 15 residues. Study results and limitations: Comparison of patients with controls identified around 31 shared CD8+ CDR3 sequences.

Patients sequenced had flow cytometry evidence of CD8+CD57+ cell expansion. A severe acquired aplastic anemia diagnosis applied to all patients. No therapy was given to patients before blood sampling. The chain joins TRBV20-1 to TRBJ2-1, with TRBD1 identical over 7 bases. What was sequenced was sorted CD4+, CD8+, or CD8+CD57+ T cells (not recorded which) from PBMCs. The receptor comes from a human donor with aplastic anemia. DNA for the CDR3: TGCAGTGCTAGCTTTTCGGGGACAGACTACAATGAGCAGTTCTTC. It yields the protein CSASFSGTDYNEQFF.